The source of this T cell receptor (beta chain) is a study of blood T cell repertoires in COVID-19. Study summary: From the United States, Italy and Spain came samples of acute and convalescent COVID-19. PBMCs, B-cell-depleted T cells, or T cells were the source of the cDNA or gDNA that made up the material.

Authors' methods: Amplification of reference gene primers was used by the study to estimate nucleated cell counts. The protocol was immunoSEQ multiplex PCR, while the TCRdb copy is restricted to in-frame clones and leaves out a portion. From that table come the V and J calls and clone size; the DNA was used to work out D and trimming. Seen here are 20,000 to 30,000 clones, roughly nine tenths observed once, and the top ten hold roughly 7.2%. A few counts support this clone. CDR3 length: 13 residues. The germline gives CDR1 SNHLY, CDR2 FYNNEI. Trimming at V came to 7 bases and at J to 12 bases, leaving 14 bases not matched to a gene.

This clonotype was sampled from a human donor in a cohort sampled during active COVID-19. The chain couples TRBV2 to TRBJ1-1; 7 nucleotides align to TRBD1. Sequenced input: peripheral blood. CDR3 residues: CASKAQGQLRPFF. CDR3 nucleotide sequence: TGTGCCAGCAAAGCCCAGGGACAGCTGAGGCCTTTCTTT.